A selection of T cell receptor beta chains follows, all from one sample in a study of shared clonotypes between healthy human individuals. Data came from immunoSEQ multiplex PCR; TCRdb stores just in-frame clones and leaves some out. Of 2 million to 2.5 million clones in the sample, roughly 95% are singletons; the top ten hold roughly 0.13%. Sequencing was done on a sample of naive CD4+ T cells sorted from blood. All receptors derive from a man younger than 35 in good health. CDR3s include the opening cysteine and the closing phenylalanine or tryptophan. The D gene is left open where the match is weak. Not every row has a clone size; where given, it reads once, few, many or a size class.

v_gene	j_gene	d_gene	abundance	CDR3nt	CDR3aa
TRBV30	TRBJ1-6	-	-	TGTGCCTGGAGTACCGGGATTAAAGTGCCTTGGGATTCACCCCTCCACTTT	CAWSTGIKVPWDSPLHF
TRBV7-2	TRBJ1-1	-	-	TGTGCCAGCAGCACGAAAACGACAGGTAACACTGAAGCTTTCTTT	CASSTKTTGNTEAFF
TRBV5-1	TRBJ1-2	TRBD1	-	TGCGCCAGCAGCATCCGGACAGGCTCTAACTATGGCTACACCTTC	CASSIRTGSNYGYTF
TRBV30	TRBJ2-7	TRBD2	once	TGTGCCTGCCCGCGCCTCCTAGCGGACTACTACGAGCAGTACTTC	CACPRLLADYYEQYF
TRBV21-1	TRBJ1-6	-	-	TGTGCCAGCAGCATGTGGTTTTCCTATAATTCACCCCTCCACTTT	CASSMWFSYNSPLHF
TRBV7-9	TRBJ2-3	-	-	TGTGCCAGCAGCCCACCGGGACACGGGAGCACAGATACGCAGTATTTT	CASSPPGHGSTDTQYF
TRBV2	TRBJ2-6	-	-	TGTGCCAGCAGTGGCCGGAAGACTTTATCTATCTCTGGGGCCAACGTCCTGACTTTC	CASSGRKTLSISGANVLTF
TRBV9	TRBJ2-5	TRBD2	once	TGTGCCAGCAGCGGGGGCGGGACTAGCAGTCAACGGACCCAGTACTTC	CASSGGGTSSQRTQYF
TRBV7-5	TRBJ1-2	-	-	TGTGCCAGAAGCTTACCGGGACATTCAAACTATGGCTACACCTTC	CARSLPGHSNYGYTF
TRBV28	TRBJ1-5	-	-	TGTGCCAGCAGTTTAAGGCCTAATAGCAATCAGCCCCAGCATTTT	CASSLRPNSNQPQHF
TRBV5-1	TRBJ2-7	-	-	TGCGCCAGCAGCTATCGGGAGAGCTCCTACGAGCAGTACTTC	CASSYRESSYEQYF
TRBV30	TRBJ1-6	-	-	TGTGCCTGGGGACAGAATAATTCACCCCTCCACTTT	CAWGQNNSPLHF
TRBV7-9	TRBJ1-1	-	-	TGTGCCAGCAGCCCAACTACTGAAGCTTTCTTT	CASSPTTEAFF
TRBV16	TRBJ1-2	TRBD1	once	TGTGCCAGCAGCGACAGGGACAGAGACCTCTATGGCTACACCTTC	CASSDRDRDLYGYTF
TRBV6-4	TRBJ1-2	TRBD1	-	TGTGCCAGCAGTGCCACCGGGACAGAGACACGTAGCTACACCTTC	CASSATGTETRSYTF
TRBV6-1	TRBJ1-6	-	few	TGTGCCAGCAGTGATAGGCAGAACTATAATTCACCCCTCCACTTT	CASSDRQNYNSPLHF
TRBV5-6	TRBJ1-1	TRBD1	-	TGTGCCAGCAGTTACAGGGGGTTGAGTGATAGAGCTTTCTTT	CASSYRGLSDRAFF
TRBV18	TRBJ2-7	TRBD1	-	TGTGCCAGCTCACCTACGACAGGGGGTCCGGAGCAGTACTTC	CASSPTTGGPEQYF
TRBV6-6	TRBJ2-1	-	-	TGTGCCAGCAGTTACTCCCGGGAGAGCTCGAATGAGCAGTTCTTC	CASSYSRESSNEQFF
TRBV7-9	TRBJ2-7	TRBD1	once	TGTGCCAGCAGCTCAGGACAGGGGGAGTACTTC	CASSSGQGEYF
TRBV19	TRBJ1-2	-	few	TGTGCCAGTAGGACAGCCGCCGGCAACTATGGCTACACCTTC	CASRTAAGNYGYTF
TRBV30	TRBJ2-3	TRBD2	-	TGTGCCTGGGGCGGGGGGGGCACAGATACGCAGTATTTT	CAWGGGGTDTQYF
TRBV29-1	TRBJ2-5	-	-	TGCAGCGTGCAGCATACAGCTCAAGAGACCCAGTACTTC	CSVQHTAQETQYF
TRBV9	TRBJ2-2	-	-	TGTGCCAGCAGCGCCCCCGGGGCAATCGGGAACACCGGGGAGCTGTTTTTT	CASSAPGAIGNTGELFF
TRBV4-3	TRBJ2-1	TRBD2	-	TGCGCCAGCAGCCAAGGTAGGGCCCGCGGGAGGGGCAATGAGCAGTTCTTC	CASSQGRARGRGNEQFF
TRBV5-5	TRBJ2-7	-	-	TGTGCCAGCAGCTTATCACAGTCTAATTCTTTGTACGAGCAGTACTTC	CASSLSQSNSLYEQYF
TRBV4-1	TRBJ1-4	-	-	TGCGCCAGCAGCTGGGGGGGAGGGGGTAATGAAAAACTGTTTTTT	CASSWGGGGNEKLFF
TRBV18	TRBJ2-7	-	-	TGTGCCAGCTCACCAAAGGGGCCGGGGACGGGGCAGTACTTC	CASSPKGPGTGQYF
TRBV28	TRBJ1-2	-	-	TGTGCCAGCAGTTTGGGGGCGGTAAACTATGGCTACACCTTC	CASSLGAVNYGYTF
TRBV5-1	TRBJ2-5	-	-	TGCGCCAGCAGCTTGGGACAGCTAGAGACCCAGTACTTC	CASSLGQLETQYF
TRBV27	TRBJ1-4	TRBD1	-	TGTGCCAGCAGTCCGCCGGACAGGGGATTTTTT	CASSPPDRGFF
TRBV6-5	TRBJ1-1	-	-	TGTGCCAGCACAAGGGGCGGGAACACTGAAGCTTTCTTT	CASTRGGNTEAFF
TRBV5-1	TRBJ1-4	-	-	TGCGCCAGCAGCTTTGGCGCAGGGACTAATGAAAAACTGTTTTTT	CASSFGAGTNEKLFF
TRBV7-2	TRBJ1-1	TRBD1	-	TGTGCCAGCAGCCGGACAGGGGTTTTAACAAGTGGAGCTTTCTTT	CASSRTGVLTSGAFF
TRBV30	TRBJ1-5	-	few	TGTGCCTGGAGTGGACAGGCGGATCAGCCCCAGCATTTT	CAWSGQADQPQHF
TRBV7-9	TRBJ2-5	-	-	TGTGCCAGCAGCATTAGCCCTCAAGAGACCCAGTACTTC	CASSISPQETQYF
TRBV27	TRBJ1-1	TRBD1	-	TGTGCCAGCAGTTTATCTCTGGGACAGGGGATGGCTTTCTTT	CASSLSLGQGMAFF
TRBV7-3	TRBJ2-7	TRBD1	-	TGTGCCAGCAGCTTACAGGGGGCAGACGAGCAGTACTTC	CASSLQGADEQYF
TRBV6-6	TRBJ1-2	-	-	TGTGCCAGCAGCTCGATGACAGGACCCTATAGGCATGGCTACACCTTC	CASSSMTGPYRHGYTF
TRBV7-8	TRBJ2-7	TRBD1	once	TGTGCCAGCAGCTCACGACAGGGTGGGCAGTACTTC	CASSSRQGGQYF
TRBV28	TRBJ2-7	-	-	TGTGCCAGCAGTTCACAGGGAGGGGGTTCCTACGAGCAGTACTTC	CASSSQGGGSYEQYF
TRBV4-2	TRBJ2-5	-	-	TGTGCCAGCAGCCAAGCGACCACCGGGACGTTAACGACCCAGTACTTC	CASSQATTGTLTTQYF
TRBV7-6	TRBJ2-7	-	-	TGTGCCAGCAGCTTAAATAGGGCGTCCTACGAGCAGTACTTC	CASSLNRASYEQYF
TRBV29-1	TRBJ2-3	-	-	TGCAGCGTAGTATTCATTCAGGGGAGAACAGATACGCAGTATTTT	CSVVFIQGRTDTQYF
TRBV5-4	TRBJ1-2	-	once	TGTGCCAGCAGCTTGGACGCAGGAGACTATGGCTACACCTTC	CASSLDAGDYGYTF